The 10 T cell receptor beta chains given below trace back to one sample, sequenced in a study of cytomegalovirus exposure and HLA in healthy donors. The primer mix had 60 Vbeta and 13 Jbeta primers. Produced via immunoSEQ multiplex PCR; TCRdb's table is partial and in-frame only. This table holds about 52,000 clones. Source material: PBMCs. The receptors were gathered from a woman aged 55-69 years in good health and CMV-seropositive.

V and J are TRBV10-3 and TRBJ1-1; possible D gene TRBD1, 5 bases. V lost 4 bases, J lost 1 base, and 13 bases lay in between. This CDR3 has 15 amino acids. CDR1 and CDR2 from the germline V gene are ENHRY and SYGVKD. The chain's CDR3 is CAISAGGRKNTEAFF. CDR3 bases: TGTGCCATCAGTGCGGGGGGGAGGAAGAACACTGAAGCTTTCTTT.

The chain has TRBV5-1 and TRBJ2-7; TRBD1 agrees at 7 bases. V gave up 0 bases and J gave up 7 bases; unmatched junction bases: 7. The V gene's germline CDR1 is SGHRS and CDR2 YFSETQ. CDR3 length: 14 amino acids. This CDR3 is CASSLGQGDWEQYF. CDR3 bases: TGCGCCAGCAGCTTGGGACAGGGTGATTGGGAGCAGTACTTC.

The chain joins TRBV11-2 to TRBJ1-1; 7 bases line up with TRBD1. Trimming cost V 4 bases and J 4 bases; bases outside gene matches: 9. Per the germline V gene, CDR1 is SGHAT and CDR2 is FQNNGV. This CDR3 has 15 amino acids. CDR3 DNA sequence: TGTGCCAGCAGCTCCCCAACAGGGGTGGTCACTGAAGCTTTCTTT. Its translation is CASSSPTGVVTEAFF.

The CDR3 loop reads CASSAADRTEAFF. CDR3 coding DNA: TGTGCCAGCAGCGCGGCAGACAGGACTGAAGCTTTCTTT. V usage is TRBV9 and J usage is TRBJ1-1; TRBD1 is a possible D gene (6 bases). V was clipped by 3 bases and J by 5 bases, with 11 bases between them. Germline V gene data show CDR1 as SGDLS and CDR2 as YYNGEE. The CDR3 is 13 amino acids.

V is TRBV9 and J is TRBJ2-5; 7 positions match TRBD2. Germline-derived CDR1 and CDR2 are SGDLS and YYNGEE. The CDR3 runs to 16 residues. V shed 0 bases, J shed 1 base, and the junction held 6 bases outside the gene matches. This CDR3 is CASSVALERGQETQYF. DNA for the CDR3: TGTGCCAGCAGCGTAGCTCTGGAGCGGGGCCAAGAGACCCAGTACTTC.

CDR3 nucleotides: TGTGCCAGCAGTGGGGCATATGGCTACACCTTC. It encodes CASSGAYGYTF. This chain links TRBV28 with TRBJ1-2; weak D call: TRBD1 (5 bases). V shed 5 bases and J shed 5 bases, with 6 bases lying between them. This CDR3 has 11 residues. In germline, CDR1 is MDHEN, CDR2 SYDVKM.

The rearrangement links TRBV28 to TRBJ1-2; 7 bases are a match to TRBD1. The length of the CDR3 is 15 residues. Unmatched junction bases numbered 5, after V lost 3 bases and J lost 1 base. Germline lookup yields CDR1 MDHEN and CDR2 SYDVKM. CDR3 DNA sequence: TGTGCCAGCAGTTTGTGGGACAGCCTTAACTATGGCTACACCTTC. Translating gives CASSLWDSLNYGYTF.

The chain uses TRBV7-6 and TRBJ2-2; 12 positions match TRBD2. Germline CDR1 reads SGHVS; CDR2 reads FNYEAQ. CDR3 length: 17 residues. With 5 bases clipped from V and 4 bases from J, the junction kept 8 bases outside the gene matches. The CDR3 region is CASSLLAGGPVTGELFF. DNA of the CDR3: TGTGCCAGCAGCCTTCTAGCGGGGGGGCCTGTCACCGGGGAGCTGTTTTTT.

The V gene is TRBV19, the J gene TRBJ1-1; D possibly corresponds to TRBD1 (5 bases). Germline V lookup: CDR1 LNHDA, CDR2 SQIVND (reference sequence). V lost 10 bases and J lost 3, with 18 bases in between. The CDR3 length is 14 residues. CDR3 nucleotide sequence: TGTGCCACTAGATCCAGGGCGGTTTACACTGAAGCTTTCTTT. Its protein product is CATRSRAVYTEAFF.

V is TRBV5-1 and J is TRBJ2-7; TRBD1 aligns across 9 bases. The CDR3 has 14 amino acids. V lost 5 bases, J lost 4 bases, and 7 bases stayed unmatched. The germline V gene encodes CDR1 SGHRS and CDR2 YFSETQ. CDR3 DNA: TGCGCCAGCAGATCGACAGGGGGGGGTTACGAGCAGTACTTC. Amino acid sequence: CASRSTGGGYEQYF.